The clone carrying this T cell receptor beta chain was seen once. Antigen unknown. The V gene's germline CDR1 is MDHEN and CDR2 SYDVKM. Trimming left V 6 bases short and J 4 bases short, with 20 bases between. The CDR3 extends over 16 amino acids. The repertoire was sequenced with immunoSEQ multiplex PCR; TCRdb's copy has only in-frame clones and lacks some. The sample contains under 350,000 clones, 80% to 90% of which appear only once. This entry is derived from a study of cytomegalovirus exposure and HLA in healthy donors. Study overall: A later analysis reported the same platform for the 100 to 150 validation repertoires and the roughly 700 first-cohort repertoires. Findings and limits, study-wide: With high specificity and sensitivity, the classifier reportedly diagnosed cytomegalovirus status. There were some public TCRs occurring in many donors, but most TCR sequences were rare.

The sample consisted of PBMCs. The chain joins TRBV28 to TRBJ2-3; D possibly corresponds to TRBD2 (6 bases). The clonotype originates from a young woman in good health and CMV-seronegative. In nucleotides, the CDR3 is TGTGCCAGCAGATCCCCACGGGTAGCGGCGGCAGATACGCAGTATTTT. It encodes CASRSPRVAAADTQYF.